Listed below are T cell receptor beta chains from one sample, sequenced in a study of T cells in Graves' hyperthyroidism and ophthalmopathy. TCRdb processed the multiplex PCR reads anew with MiXCR; each CDR3 protein has one entry. The sample consists of around 400,000 distinct CDR3 sequences, 12% to 15% of them appearing once. Material for sequencing was blood. The receptor set was obtained from an older woman with Graves' ophthalmopathy. Each CDR3 is given with its conserved first and last residue. A D gene is named only where the DNA matches it firmly. Clone size is stated in some rows and not others, as once, few, many or a class when expanded.

clone_size: NA; v_call: TRBV11-2; d_call: NA; j_call: TRBJ1-1; cdr3_aa: CASSLEGPGAFF; cdr3_nt: TGTGCCAGCAGCTTAGAAGGGCCTGGAGCTTTCTTT
clone_size: few; v_call: TRBV20-1; d_call: TRBD1; j_call: TRBJ2-6; cdr3_aa: CSARETGAGAGANVLTF; cdr3_nt: TGCAGTGCTAGAGAAACAGGGGCAGGAGCTGGGGCCAACGTCCTGACTTTC
clone_size: NA; v_call: TRBV3-1; d_call: NA; j_call: TRBJ2-7; cdr3_aa: CASSQDSGVRNYEQYF; cdr3_nt: TGTGCCAGCAGCCAAGATTCGGGGGTCCGAAACTACGAGCAGTACTTC
clone_size: NA; v_call: TRBV28; d_call: TRBD2; j_call: TRBJ2-7; cdr3_aa: CASRIPGLRGEQYF; cdr3_nt: TGTGCCAGCAGAATCCCGGGACTACGCGGCGAGCAGTACTTC
clone_size: many; v_call: TRBV6-1; d_call: TRBD2; j_call: TRBJ2-1; cdr3_aa: CASSYTRGRPSLDEQFF; cdr3_nt: TGTGCCAGCAGTTATACTCGCGGGAGGCCCAGTCTGGATGAGCAGTTCTTC
clone_size: many; v_call: TRBV2; d_call: TRBD2; j_call: TRBJ2-2; cdr3_aa: CASSVRREGGTGELFF; cdr3_nt: TGTGCCAGCAGTGTACGGCGGGAGGGGGGCACCGGGGAGCTGTTTTTT
clone_size: few; v_call: TRBV15; d_call: TRBD1; j_call: TRBJ2-5; cdr3_aa: CATSRQGAEETQYF; cdr3_nt: TGTGCCACCAGCAGACAGGGGGCAGAAGAGACCCAGTACTTC
clone_size: many; v_call: TRBV20-1; d_call: NA; j_call: TRBJ2-1; cdr3_aa: CSAPLMNEQFF; cdr3_nt: TGCAGTGCTCCCCTTATGAATGAGCAGTTCTTC
clone_size: many; v_call: TRBV30; d_call: TRBD1; j_call: TRBJ1-5; cdr3_aa: CAWSVQGGQPQHF; cdr3_nt: TGTGCCTGGAGTGTACAGGGGGGCCAGCCCCAGCATTTT
clone_size: NA; v_call: TRBV29-1; d_call: TRBD2; j_call: TRBJ2-5; cdr3_aa: CSGGPGLAGGETQYF; cdr3_nt: TGCAGCGGGGGGCCGGGACTAGCGGGAGGTGAGACCCAGTACTTC
clone_size: many; v_call: TRBV28; d_call: NA; j_call: TRBJ2-7; cdr3_aa: CASGSIGLGRSYEQYF; cdr3_nt: TGTGCCAGCGGCTCAATAGGGCTAGGAAGGTCCTACGAGCAGTACTTC
clone_size: many; v_call: TRBV20-1; d_call: TRBD1; j_call: TRBJ2-7; cdr3_aa: CSARSGGINHEQYF; cdr3_nt: TGCAGTGCTAGGTCAGGGGGCATTAACCACGAGCAGTACTTC
clone_size: many; v_call: TRBV18; d_call: TRBD1; j_call: TRBJ2-2; cdr3_aa: CASSSGQGYTGELFF; cdr3_nt: TGTGCCAGCTCATCGGGACAGGGATACACCGGGGAGCTGTTTTTT
clone_size: many; v_call: TRBV4-2; d_call: TRBD1; j_call: TRBJ2-7; cdr3_aa: CASSQAGTGSYEQYF; cdr3_nt: TGTGCCAGCAGCCAAGCCGGGACAGGGAGCTACGAGCAGTACTTC
clone_size: NA; v_call: TRBV9; d_call: NA; j_call: TRBJ1-3; cdr3_aa: CASSVGGRENTIYF; cdr3_nt: TGTGCCAGCAGCGTAGGTGGCAGGGAGAACACCATATATTTT
clone_size: many; v_call: TRBV11-3; d_call: TRBD2; j_call: TRBJ2-1; cdr3_aa: CASSLGAGEENEQFF; cdr3_nt: TGTGCCAGCAGCTTAGGAGCGGGAGAGGAAAATGAGCAGTTCTTC
clone_size: NA; v_call: TRBV12-5; d_call: NA; j_call: TRBJ2-1; cdr3_aa: CASGLVLLSGNEQFF; cdr3_nt: TGTGCTAGTGGTTTGGTACTGTTGTCGGGGAATGAGCAGTTCTTC
clone_size: NA; v_call: TRBV29-1; d_call: NA; j_call: TRBJ1-3; cdr3_aa: CSVDLGGNTIYF; cdr3_nt: TGCAGCGTTGACCTGGGGGGAAACACCATATATTTT
clone_size: many; v_call: TRBV28; d_call: NA; j_call: TRBJ1-2; cdr3_aa: CASKQGWQGPYGYTF; cdr3_nt: TGTGCCAGCAAACAGGGATGGCAGGGACCCTATGGCTACACCTTC
clone_size: many; v_call: TRBV3-1; d_call: NA; j_call: TRBJ2-5; cdr3_aa: CASSQGAGETQYF; cdr3_nt: TGTGCCAGCAGCCAAGGCGCTGGGGAGACCCAGTACTTC
clone_size: few; v_call: TRBV9; d_call: TRBD1; j_call: TRBJ1-1; cdr3_aa: CASSVNRGSAEAFF; cdr3_nt: TGTGCCAGCAGCGTAAACAGGGGATCCGCTGAAGCTTTCTTT
clone_size: NA; v_call: TRBV11-2; d_call: NA; j_call: TRBJ2-5; cdr3_aa: CASRGAEEETQYF; cdr3_nt: TGTGCCAGCAGGGGTGCAGAGGAAGAGACCCAGTACTTC
clone_size: many; v_call: TRBV6-1; d_call: NA; j_call: TRBJ2-7; cdr3_aa: CASSPRHNPLDEQYF; cdr3_nt: TGTGCCAGCAGTCCAAGACATAACCCCTTGGACGAGCAGTACTTC
clone_size: many; v_call: TRBV2; d_call: NA; j_call: TRBJ2-2; cdr3_aa: CASIHYTNTGELFF; cdr3_nt: TGTGCCAGCATTCACTACACGAACACCGGGGAGCTGTTTTTT
clone_size: few; v_call: TRBV19; d_call: TRBD2; j_call: TRBJ2-1; cdr3_aa: CASSMGLAIDEQFF; cdr3_nt: TGTGCCAGTAGTATGGGACTAGCAATCGATGAGCAGTTCTTC
clone_size: few; v_call: TRBV6-1; d_call: NA; j_call: TRBJ2-7; cdr3_aa: CASSQTGMPSYEQYF; cdr3_nt: TGTGCCAGCAGTCAAACAGGGATGCCCTCCTACGAGCAGTACTTC
clone_size: many; v_call: TRBV10-3; d_call: TRBD2; j_call: TRBJ2-3; cdr3_aa: CAISEQGGRTDTQYF; cdr3_nt: TGTGCCATCAGTGAGCAGGGCGGGAGGACAGATACGCAGTATTTT
clone_size: many; v_call: TRBV7-3; d_call: NA; j_call: TRBJ2-1; cdr3_aa: CASSLTGSRMYNEQFF; cdr3_nt: TGTGCCAGCAGCTTAACCGGAAGTAGGATGTACAATGAGCAGTTCTTC
clone_size: NA; v_call: TRBV9; d_call: NA; j_call: TRBJ2-3; cdr3_aa: CASSLGEFTDTQYF; cdr3_nt: TGTGCCAGCAGCCTAGGGGAATTCACAGATACGCAGTATTTT
clone_size: few; v_call: TRBV6-1; d_call: NA; j_call: TRBJ1-6; cdr3_aa: CASRINRDNSPLHF; cdr3_nt: TGTGCCAGCAGGATCAACAGGGATAATTCACCCCTCCACTTT
clone_size: NA; v_call: TRBV19; d_call: NA; j_call: TRBJ2-1; cdr3_aa: CASSMGSSSYNEQFF; cdr3_nt: TGTGCCAGTAGTATGGGTAGCAGCTCCTACAATGAGCAGTTCTTC
clone_size: many; v_call: TRBV28; d_call: NA; j_call: TRBJ2-7; cdr3_aa: CASSSSGSSYEQYF; cdr3_nt: TGTGCCAGCAGTTCTTCAGGATCGTCCTACGAGCAGTACTTC
clone_size: NA; v_call: TRBV10-3; d_call: NA; j_call: TRBJ2-7; cdr3_aa: CAISERQHEQYF; cdr3_nt: TGTGCCATCAGTGAGAGGCAGCACGAGCAGTACTTC
clone_size: many; v_call: TRBV20-1; d_call: TRBD2; j_call: TRBJ2-3; cdr3_aa: CSASIAGVTDTQYF; cdr3_nt: TGCAGTGCCTCGATCGCGGGAGTCACAGATACGCAGTATTTT
clone_size: NA; v_call: TRBV10-1; d_call: NA; j_call: TRBJ2-1; cdr3_aa: CASSDVAGGSYNEQFF; cdr3_nt: TGCGCCAGCAGTGATGTTGCAGGGGGGTCCTACAATGAGCAGTTCTTC